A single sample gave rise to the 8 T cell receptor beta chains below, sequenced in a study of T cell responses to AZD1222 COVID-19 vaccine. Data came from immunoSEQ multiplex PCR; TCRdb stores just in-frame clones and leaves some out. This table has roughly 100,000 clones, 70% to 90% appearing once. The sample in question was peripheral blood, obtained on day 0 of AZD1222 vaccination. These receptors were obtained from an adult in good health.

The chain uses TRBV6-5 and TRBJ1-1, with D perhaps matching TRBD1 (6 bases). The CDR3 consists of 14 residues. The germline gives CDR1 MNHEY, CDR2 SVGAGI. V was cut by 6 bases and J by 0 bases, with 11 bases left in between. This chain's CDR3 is CASRPTGMNTEAFF. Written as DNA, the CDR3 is TGTGCCAGCAGGCCGACAGGTATGAACACTGAAGCTTTCTTT.

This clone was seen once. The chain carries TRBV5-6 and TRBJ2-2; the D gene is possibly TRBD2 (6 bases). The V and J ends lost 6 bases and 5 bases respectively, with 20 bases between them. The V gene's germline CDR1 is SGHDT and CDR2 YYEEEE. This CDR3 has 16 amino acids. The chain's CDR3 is CASKELGGEETGELFF. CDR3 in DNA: TGTGCCAGCAAAGAATTGGGGGGAGAGGAAACCGGGGAGCTGTTTTTT.

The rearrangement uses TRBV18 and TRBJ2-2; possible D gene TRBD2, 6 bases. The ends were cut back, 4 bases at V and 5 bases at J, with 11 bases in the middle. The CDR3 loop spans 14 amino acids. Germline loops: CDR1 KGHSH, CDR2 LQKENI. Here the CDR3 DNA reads TGTGCCAGCTCACTCACGGGAGATACCGGGGAGCTGTTTTTT. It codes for CASSLTGDTGELFF.

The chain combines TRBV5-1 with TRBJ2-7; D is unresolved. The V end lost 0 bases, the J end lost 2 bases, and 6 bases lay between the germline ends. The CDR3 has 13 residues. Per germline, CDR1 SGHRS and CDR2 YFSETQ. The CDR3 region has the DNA TGCGCCAGCAGCTTGGTTGGTACCTACGAGCAGTACTTC. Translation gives CASSLVGTYEQYF.

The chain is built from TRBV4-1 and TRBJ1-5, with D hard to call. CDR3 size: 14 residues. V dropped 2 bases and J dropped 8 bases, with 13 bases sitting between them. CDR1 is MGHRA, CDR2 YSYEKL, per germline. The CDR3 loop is CASSQSGVNEPQHF. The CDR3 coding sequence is TGCGCCAGCAGCCAATCTGGGGTTAATGAGCCCCAGCATTTT.

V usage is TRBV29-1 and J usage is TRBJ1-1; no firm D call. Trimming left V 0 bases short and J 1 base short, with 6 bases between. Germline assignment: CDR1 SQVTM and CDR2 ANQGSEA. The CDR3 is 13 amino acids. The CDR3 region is CSVEEVRNTEAFF. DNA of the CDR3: TGCAGCGTTGAAGAGGTCAGGAACACTGAAGCTTTCTTT.

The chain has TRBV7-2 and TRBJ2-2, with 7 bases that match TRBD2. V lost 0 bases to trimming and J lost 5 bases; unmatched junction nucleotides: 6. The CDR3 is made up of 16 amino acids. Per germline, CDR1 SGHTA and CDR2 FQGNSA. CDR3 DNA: TGTGCCAGCAGCTTAGCGCGTTTAGCGGGTACCGGGGAGCTGTTTTTT. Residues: CASSLARLAGTGELFF.

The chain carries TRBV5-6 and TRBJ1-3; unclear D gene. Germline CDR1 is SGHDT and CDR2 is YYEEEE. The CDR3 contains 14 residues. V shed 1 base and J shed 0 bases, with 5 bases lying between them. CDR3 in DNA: TGTGCCAGCAGCTTGTCTGACTCTGGAAACACCATATATTTT. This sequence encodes CASSLSDSGNTIYF.